These 27 T cell receptor beta chains were sequenced from one sample in a study of CD8+CD57+ T cells in acquired aplastic anemia. Genomic DNA acted as the template from which TCR beta VDJ combination and CDR3 sequence profiling were carried out. TCRdb re-analysed the reads in MiXCR, keeping a single row per CDR3 protein. The top ten hold under 3% of the sample, which has 120,000 or so distinct CDR3 sequences, roughly 40% seen once. In patients chosen for sequencing, flow cytometry had shown CD8+CD57+ cell expansion. Sequencing input: sorted CD4+, CD8+, or CD8+CD57+ T cells (not recorded which) from PBMCs. The receptors here all came from a human donor with aplastic anemia.

As to this clonotype: A much more abundant neighbour one base away suggests this may be a read error. The chain joins TRBV5-1 to TRBJ1-3; D is perhaps TRBD1 (5 bases). The CDR3 consists of 14 residues. Germline values: CDR1 SGHRS, CDR2 YFSETQ. The CDR3 is CACSVTPGRDTIYF. CDR3 nucleotide sequence: TGCGCCTGCAGCGTTACTCCAGGGAGGGACACCATATATTTT. The full variable domain, with the rest looked up from reference TRBV5-1 and TRBJ1-3, is KAGVTQTPRYLIKTRGQQVTLSCSPISGHRSVSWYQQTPGQGLQFLFEYFSETQRNKGNFPGRFSGRQFSNSRSEMNVSTLELGDSALYLCACSVTPGRDTIYFGEGSWLTVV.

The rearrangement joins TRBV29-1 to TRBJ1-2; D is unclear. This CDR3 has 11 residues. Germline CDR1 is SQVTM and CDR2 is ANQGSEA. V was trimmed by 2 bases and J by 4 bases, leaving 5 bases between them. The CDR3 here is CSVENTYGYTF. CDR3 nucleotide sequence: TGCAGCGTTGAAAACACCTATGGCTACACCTTC.

V gene TRBV4-2 combines with J gene TRBJ2-1; 8 bases match TRBD2. J was trimmed by 7 bases and V by 4 bases; bases with no gene match: 9. Germline V gene sequence: CDR1 LGHNA, CDR2 YNFKEQ. The CDR3 is 15 residues long. The CDR3 DNA sequence: TGTGCCAGCAGCCCAGGGAGTAGCGGGGTTAATGAGCAGTTCTTC. It specifies CASSPGSSGVNEQFF.

At least ten counts were recorded for this clonotype. V gene TRBV7-2 combines with J gene TRBJ2-1; D unclear. The ends were cut back, 3 bases at V and 7 bases at J, with 7 bases in the middle. The germline V gene has CDR1 SGHTA and CDR2 FQGNSA. The CDR3 runs 12 residues. The CDR3 sequence: CASSLQRNEQFF. The CDR3 nucleotides read TGTGCCAGCAGCTTGCAGCGTAATGAGCAGTTCTTC. The whole variable domain, remainder taken from reference TRBV7-2 and TRBJ2-1, is GAGVSQSPSNKVTEKGKDVELRCDPISGHTALYWYRQSLGQGLEFLIYFQGNSAPDKSGLPSDRFSAERTGGSVSTLTIQRTQQEDSAVYLCASSLQRNEQFFGPGTRLTVL.

The chain recombines TRBV30 with TRBJ1-2; D unclear. Trimming took off 7 bases at V and 6 bases at J, with 18 bases between the two ends. The germline CDR1 and CDR2 sequences are GTSNPN and SVGIG (reference sequence). The CDR3 runs to 13 residues. For the CDR3, the DNA is TGTGCCTCCTTCGAAAACAGATTCGATGGCTACACCTTC. Its translation: CASFENRFDGYTF.

This clonotype was counted ten times or more. This rearrangement joins TRBV6-1 to TRBJ1-6; D is uncertain. CDR1 is MNHNS and CDR2 is SASEGT in the germline V gene. The V and J ends lost 5 bases and 8 bases respectively, with 19 bases between them. This CDR3 has 16 residues. The CDR3 DNA reads as TGTGCCAGCAGTCCCCAGAGCGGGCATCCACATTCACCCCTCCACTTT. Its protein product is CASSPQSGHPHSPLHF.

This clonotype was seen a few times. The junction differs from germline at one of its ends, possibly a read error. The rearrangement links TRBV28 to TRBJ1-1; D is undetermined. The germline gives CDR1 MDHEN, CDR2 SYDVKM. The CDR3 runs 10 residues. Here the CDR3 reads CASSLTRLVF. The CDR3 nucleotides are TGTGCCAGCAGCCTGACCAGGTTGGTCTTT.

This clonotype was recorded many times. This chain links TRBV20-1 with TRBJ2-7; TRBD2 might be the D (6 bases). The germline V and J ends were trimmed by 0 bases and 7 bases, with 13 bases remaining between them. The CDR3 length is 13 residues. From germline, CDR1 is DFQATT and CDR2 SNEGSKA (reference sequence). CDR3 amino acids: CSARDRGIQEQYF. CDR3 sequence (DNA): TGCAGTGCTAGAGATCGGGGGATTCAAGAGCAGTACTTC.

On this clonotype itself: A much larger clone is a single base away; this may be a read error. The chain uses TRBV4-1 and TRBJ1-1; D may be TRBD1 (5 bases). Germline loops: CDR1 MGHRA, CDR2 YSYEKL. The CDR3 is 19 amino acids. In DNA form, the CDR3 reads TGCGTCAGCAGCTTCTCTGGACGGAGAACGGTATCTACCCTCGGGGGAGCTTTCTTT. It codes for CVSSFSGRRTVSTLGGAFF.

The chain combines TRBV25-1 with TRBJ2-7; a possible D gene is TRBD2 (5 bases). The germline CDR1 and CDR2 sequences are MGHDK and SYGVNS. Trimming removed 2 bases at V and 2 bases at J, with 13 bases between. The length of the CDR3 is 15 residues. Written as DNA, the CDR3 is TGTGCCAGCAGTGAAGAGGGATGGGTCCCCTACGAGCAGTACTTC. As protein: CASSEEGWVPYEQYF.

V and J are TRBV5-8 and TRBJ1-1; D remains unclear. CDR1 and CDR2 from the germline V gene are SGHTS and YDEGEE. The CDR3 consists of 12 residues. V shed 0 bases and J shed 11 bases, with 11 bases lying between them. Here the CDR3 reads CASSLERTGAFF. Written as DNA, the CDR3 is TGTGCCAGCAGCTTGGAACGGACGGGGGCTTTCTTT.

This clonotype was found many times. The chain combines TRBV2 with TRBJ1-4; D might be TRBD1 (5 bases). CDR3 size: 14 residues. Germline CDR1 and CDR2: SNHLY and FYNNEI. V was trimmed by 6 bases and J by 7 bases, leaving 15 bases between them. The CDR3 nucleotides read TGTGCCAGCAGCAAAAACAGGCCGGGTGAAAAACTGTTTTTT. The encoded protein is CASSKNRPGEKLFF.

This clonotype was detected many times. The CDR3 protein is CASSPWGANVLTF. The CDR3 DNA reads as TGTGCCAGCAGCCCTTGGGGGGCCAACGTCCTGACTTTC. The rearrangement joins TRBV9 to TRBJ2-6; the D is unclear. From germline, CDR1 is SGDLS and CDR2 YYNGEE. Deletions cut 4 bases from V and 4 bases from J, with 6 bases between. The CDR3 has 13 residues.

The table lists this clonotype with many counts. The chain employs TRBV4-1 and TRBJ1-6; tentatively, D is TRBD1 (6 bases). CDR1 is MGHRA, CDR2 YSYEKL, per germline. V was shortened by 8 bases and J by 4 bases, with 15 bases between the two germline ends. CDR3 length: 15 amino acids. In DNA, the CDR3 is TGCGCCAGCCGCCCCCCGGACAGTTATAATTCACCCCTCCACTTT. This codes for CASRPPDSYNSPLHF.

The genes are TRBV11-2 and TRBJ1-3; D is undetermined. Trimming left V 5 bases short and J 0 bases short, with 17 bases between. The CDR3 loop spans 17 amino acids. Germline loops: CDR1 SGHAT, CDR2 FQNNGV. This CDR3 is CASSPNILHLSGNTIYF. The DNA for the CDR3 is TGTGCCAGCAGCCCTAATATATTACACCTCTCTGGAAACACCATATATTTT. Based on the CDR3 plus reference TRBV11-2 and TRBJ1-3, the full variable domain is EAGVAQSPRYKIIEKRQSVAFWCNPISGHATLYWYQQILGQGPKLLIQFQNNGVVDDSQLPKDRFSAERLKGVDSTLKIQPAKLEDSAVYLCASSPNILHLSGNTIYFGEGSWLTVV.

The chain has TRBV27 and TRBJ2-5; maybe TRBD1 (5 bases). V gave up 10 bases and J gave up 1 base, with 19 bases separating them. The CDR3 covers 15 residues. Germline V CDR1 and CDR2: MNHEY, SMNVEV (reference sequence). CDR3 sequence: CATSTGLSLQETQYF. CDR3 in DNA: TGTGCCACATCTACAGGCCTGTCCCTCCAAGAGACCCAGTACTTC.

As regards this clonotype: This is likely a read error, given that the CDR3 carries no conserved phenylalanine or tryptophan at its end. The CDR3 coding sequence is TGTGCCAGCAGTGCCGGGACAGGCACCTATGGCTACACCCTC. It is translated as CASSAGTGTYGYTL. This rearrangement joins TRBV12-3 or TRBV12-4 to TRBJ1-2; 8 positions agree with TRBD1. The CDR3 totals 14 residues. The trim removed 5 bases at V and 4 bases at J, leaving 6 bases unmatched.

This clonotype was recorded at least ten times. The chain recombines TRBV5-1 with TRBJ2-2; 7 bases map to TRBD2. Germline V CDR1 and CDR2: SGHRS, YFSETQ. With 2 bases clipped from V and 5 bases from J, the junction kept 3 bases outside the gene matches. The CDR3 loop spans 14 amino acids. Here the CDR3 DNA reads TGCGCCAGCAGCTTCGGGGGGAATACCGGGGAGCTGTTTTTT. Translated, it gives CASSFGGNTGELFF.

In this sample, this clonotype turned up many times. The chain couples TRBV9 to TRBJ2-2; D is unresolved. The CDR3 contains 13 residues. Germline V gene sequence: CDR1 SGDLS, CDR2 YYNGEE. V dropped 1 base and J dropped 1 base, with 2 bases sitting between them. The CDR3 DNA is TGTGCCAGCAGCGTAAGGAACACCGGGGAGCTGTTTTTT. As protein: CASSVRNTGELFF.

Ten or more counts support this clonotype. The chain joins TRBV30 to TRBJ1-1, with D unresolved. Germline CDR1 is GTSNPN and CDR2 is SVGIG (reference sequence). The length of the CDR3 is 11 residues. The V end was cut by 4 bases, the J end by 1 base, with 4 bases between. CDR3 amino acids: CAWKQNTEAFF. The DNA of the CDR3 is TGTGCCTGGAAGCAGAACACTGAAGCTTTCTTT. The full variable domain, its missing parts supplied by reference TRBV30 and TRBJ1-1, is SQTIHQWPATLVQPVGSPLSLECTVEGTSNPNLYWYRQAAGRGLQLLFYSVGIGQISSEVPQNLSASRPQDRQFILSSKKLLLSDSGFYLCAWKQNTEAFFGQGTRLTVV.

Notes on this clonotype: A much larger clone sits a single nucleotide away, making a read error possible. The rearrangement joins TRBV11-2 to TRBJ2-7; D call uncertain. The CDR3 is 14 residues long. Germline values: CDR1 SGHAT, CDR2 FQNNGV. Here the CDR3 reads CASSSPRATYEQHV. In nucleotides, the CDR3 is TGTGCCAGCAGCTCCCCCCGGGCTACCTACGAGCAGCACGTC.

By its share, this clonotype is medium-sized. The gene calls are TRBV10-3 and TRBJ1-2; unclear D gene. V lost 3 bases and J 4 bases, leaving 9 bases between the germline ends. Germline CDR1 and CDR2: ENHRY and SYGVKD. The CDR3 length is 13 residues. CDR3 in DNA: TGTGCCATCAGTGATGGACGGACCTATGGCTACACCTTC. It yields the protein CAISDGRTYGYTF.

At least ten counts were recorded for this clonotype. The V and J genes are TRBV20-1 and TRBJ1-1; D perhaps matches TRBD1 (6 bases). This CDR3 contains 13 residues. Germline V CDR1 and CDR2: DFQATT, SNEGSKA (reference sequence). CDR3: CRPTGDMNTEAFF. The CDR3 coding sequence is TGCAGACCGACAGGAGATATGAACACTGAAGCTTTCTTT.

Many counts were recorded for this clonotype. The chain employs TRBV6-1 and TRBJ1-6; TRBD1 matches 7 bases. The V and J ends lost 8 bases and 6 bases, in that order; junction bases with no gene match: 4. The length of the CDR3 is 13 residues. Germline CDR1 is MNHNS and CDR2 is SASEGT. CDR3 region: CASLRDSNSPLHF. The CDR3 bases are TGTGCCAGCCTCCGGGACAGTAATTCACCCCTCCACTTT.

This clonotype has a count of ten or more. The chain couples TRBV19 to TRBJ2-4, with 8 bases lining up with TRBD1. V dropped 0 bases and J dropped 9; count of bases not matched to a gene: 7. This CDR3 is 15 amino acids long. Germline CDR1 LNHDA, CDR2 SQIVND (reference sequence). The CDR3 spells CASSIDRTGRSIQYF. The CDR3, as DNA: TGTGCCAGTAGTATAGATCGGACAGGGAGGAGCATTCAGTACTTC.

The chain is built from TRBV6-2 or TRBV6-3 and TRBJ1-2; no definite D call. V was trimmed by 2 bases and J by 0 bases, leaving 10 bases between them. The germline CDR1 and CDR2 sequences are MNHEY and SVGEGT. The CDR3 is 15 residues long. The CDR3 protein is CASSYTIQPNYGYTF. The CDR3 bases are TGTGCCAGCAGTTACACAATTCAGCCTAACTATGGCTACACCTTC.

The chain is built from TRBV6-1 and TRBJ2-5; D tentatively fits TRBD1 or TRBD2 (5 bases each). The length of the CDR3 is 15 residues. The V gene's germline CDR1 is MNHNS and CDR2 SASEGT. V was clipped by 9 bases and J by 1 base, with 18 bases between them. The CDR3 DNA follows: TGTGCCAGGGACTTGCCGGGACCTCCCCAAGAGACCCAGTACTTC. It codes for CARDLPGPPQETQYF.